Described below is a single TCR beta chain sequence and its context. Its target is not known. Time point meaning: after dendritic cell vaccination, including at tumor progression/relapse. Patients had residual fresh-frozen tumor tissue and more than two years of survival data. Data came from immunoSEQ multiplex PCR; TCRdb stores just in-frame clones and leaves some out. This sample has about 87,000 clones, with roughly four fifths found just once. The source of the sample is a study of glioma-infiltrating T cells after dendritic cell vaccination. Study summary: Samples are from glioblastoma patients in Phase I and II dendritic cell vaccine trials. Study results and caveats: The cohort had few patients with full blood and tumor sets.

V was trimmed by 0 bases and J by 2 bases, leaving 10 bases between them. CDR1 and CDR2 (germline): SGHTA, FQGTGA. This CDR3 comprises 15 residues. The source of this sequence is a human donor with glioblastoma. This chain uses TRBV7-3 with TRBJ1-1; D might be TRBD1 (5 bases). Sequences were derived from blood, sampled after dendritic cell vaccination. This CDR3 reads CASSLTPGPNTEAFF. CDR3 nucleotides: TGTGCCAGCAGCTTAACTCCAGGGCCAAACACTGAAGCTTTCTTT.